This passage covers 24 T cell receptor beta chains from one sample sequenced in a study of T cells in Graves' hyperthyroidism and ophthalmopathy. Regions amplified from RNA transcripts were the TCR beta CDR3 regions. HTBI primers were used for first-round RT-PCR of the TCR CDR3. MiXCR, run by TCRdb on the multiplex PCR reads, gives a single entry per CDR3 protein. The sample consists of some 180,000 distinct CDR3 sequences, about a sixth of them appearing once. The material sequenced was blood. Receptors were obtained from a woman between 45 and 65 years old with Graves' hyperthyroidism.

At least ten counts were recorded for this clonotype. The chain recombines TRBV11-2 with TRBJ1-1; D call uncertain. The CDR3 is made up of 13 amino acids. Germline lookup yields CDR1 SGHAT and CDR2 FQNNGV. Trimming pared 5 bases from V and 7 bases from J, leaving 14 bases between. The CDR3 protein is CASSPAPQIEAFF. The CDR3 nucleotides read TGTGCCAGCAGCCCCGCCCCCCAGATTGAAGCTTTCTTT.

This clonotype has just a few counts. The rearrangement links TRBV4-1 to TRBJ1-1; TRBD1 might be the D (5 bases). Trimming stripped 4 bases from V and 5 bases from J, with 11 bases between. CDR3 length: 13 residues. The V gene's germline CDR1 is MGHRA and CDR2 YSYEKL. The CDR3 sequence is CASSLAQGTEAFF. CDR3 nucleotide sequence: TGCGCCAGCAGCCTCGCTCAGGGAACTGAAGCTTTCTTT.

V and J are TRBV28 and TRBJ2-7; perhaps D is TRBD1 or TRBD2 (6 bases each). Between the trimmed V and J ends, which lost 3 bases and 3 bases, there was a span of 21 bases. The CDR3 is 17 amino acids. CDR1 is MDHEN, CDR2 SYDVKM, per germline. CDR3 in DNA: TGTGCCAGCAGTTTGGGCGATGTGGCCGGGGGCGACTACGAGCAGTACTTC. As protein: CASSLGDVAGGDYEQYF.

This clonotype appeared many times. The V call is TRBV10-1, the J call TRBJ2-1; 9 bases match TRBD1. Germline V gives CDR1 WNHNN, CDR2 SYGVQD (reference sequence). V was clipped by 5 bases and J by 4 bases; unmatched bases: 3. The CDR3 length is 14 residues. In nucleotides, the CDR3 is TGCGCCAGCAGTACAGGGGGCAGATACAATGAGCAGTTCTTC. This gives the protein CASSTGGRYNEQFF.

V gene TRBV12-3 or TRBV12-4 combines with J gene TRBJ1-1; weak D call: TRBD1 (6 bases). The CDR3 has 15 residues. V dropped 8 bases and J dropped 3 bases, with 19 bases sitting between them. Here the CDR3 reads CASGKLRTVYTEAFF. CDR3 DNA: TGTGCCAGCGGGAAACTAAGGACAGTTTACACTGAAGCTTTCTTT.

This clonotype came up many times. CDR3 sequence reads: CASSSSPGEGVSEKLFF. The CDR3 DNA sequence: TGTGCCAGCAGCTCCTCCCCGGGAGAGGGAGTGAGTGAAAAACTGTTTTTT. The chain couples TRBV11-2 to TRBJ1-4; D unresolved. Trimming removed 4 bases from V and 7 bases from J, with 22 bases in between. CDR1 is SGHAT, CDR2 FQNNGV, per germline. This CDR3 is built from 17 residues. The whole variable domain, remainder taken from reference TRBV11-2 and TRBJ1-4, is EAGVAQSPRYKIIEKRQSVAFWCNPISGHATLYWYQQILGQGPKLLIQFQNNGVVDDSQLPKDRFSAERLKGVDSTLKIQPAKLEDSAVYLCASSSSPGEGVSEKLFFGSGTQLSVL.

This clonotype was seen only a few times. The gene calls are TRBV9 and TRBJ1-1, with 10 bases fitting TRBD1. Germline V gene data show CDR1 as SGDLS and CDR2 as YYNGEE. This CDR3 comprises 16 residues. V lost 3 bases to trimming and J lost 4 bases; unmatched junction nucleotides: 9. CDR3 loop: CASSGRTGGMGTEAFF. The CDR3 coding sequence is TGTGCCAGCAGCGGACGGACAGGGGGTATGGGCACTGAAGCTTTCTTT.

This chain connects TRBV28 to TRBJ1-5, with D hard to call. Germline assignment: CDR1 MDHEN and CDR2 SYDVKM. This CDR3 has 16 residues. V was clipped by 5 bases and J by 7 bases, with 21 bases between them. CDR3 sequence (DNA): TGTGCCAGCAGTCCGGGTGGGGTTTACGATGACCAGCCCCAGCATTTT. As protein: CASSPGGVYDDQPQHF.

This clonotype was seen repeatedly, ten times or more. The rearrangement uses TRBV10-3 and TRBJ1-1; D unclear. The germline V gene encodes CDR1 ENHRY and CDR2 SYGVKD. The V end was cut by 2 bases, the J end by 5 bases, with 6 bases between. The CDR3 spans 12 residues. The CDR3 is CAISEPGTEAFF. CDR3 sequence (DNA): TGTGCCATCAGTGAGCCTGGGACTGAAGCTTTCTTT.

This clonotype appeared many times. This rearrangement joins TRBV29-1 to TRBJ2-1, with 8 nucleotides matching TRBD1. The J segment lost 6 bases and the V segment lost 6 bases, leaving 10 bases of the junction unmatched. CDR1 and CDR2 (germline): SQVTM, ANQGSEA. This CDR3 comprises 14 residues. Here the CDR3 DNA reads TGCAGCGTCGGAACGCAGGGGGCCCTCAATGAGCAGTTCTTC. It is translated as CSVGTQGALNEQFF.

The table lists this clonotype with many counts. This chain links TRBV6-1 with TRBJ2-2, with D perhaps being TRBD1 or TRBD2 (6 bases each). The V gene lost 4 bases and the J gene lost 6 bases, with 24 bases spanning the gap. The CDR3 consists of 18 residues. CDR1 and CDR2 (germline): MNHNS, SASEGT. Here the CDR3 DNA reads TGTGCCAGCAGTGGTGGGTCCCTCGGGGGCGCCGATTCCGGGGAGCTGTTTTTT. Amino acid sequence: CASSGGSLGGADSGELFF.

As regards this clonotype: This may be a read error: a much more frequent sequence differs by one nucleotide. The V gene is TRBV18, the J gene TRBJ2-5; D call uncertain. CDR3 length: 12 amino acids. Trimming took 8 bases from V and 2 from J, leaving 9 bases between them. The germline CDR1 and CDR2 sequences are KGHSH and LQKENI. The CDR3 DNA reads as TGTGCCAGCCCCGGCAGGCAAGAGACCCAGTACTTC. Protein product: CASPGRQETQYF.

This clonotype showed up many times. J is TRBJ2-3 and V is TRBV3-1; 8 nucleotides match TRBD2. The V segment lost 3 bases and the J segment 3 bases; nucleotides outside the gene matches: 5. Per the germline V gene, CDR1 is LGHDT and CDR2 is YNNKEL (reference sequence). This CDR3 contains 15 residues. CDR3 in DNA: TGTGCCAGCAGCCACGGGACTAGTGGAACAGATACGCAGTATTTT. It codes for CASSHGTSGTDTQYF.

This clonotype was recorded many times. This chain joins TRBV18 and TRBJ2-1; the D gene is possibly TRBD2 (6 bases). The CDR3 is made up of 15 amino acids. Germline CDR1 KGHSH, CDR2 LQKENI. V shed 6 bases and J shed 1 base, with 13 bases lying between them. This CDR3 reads CASSPLGGSYNEQFF. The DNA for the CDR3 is TGTGCCAGCTCTCCCCTTGGAGGGTCCTACAATGAGCAGTTCTTC.

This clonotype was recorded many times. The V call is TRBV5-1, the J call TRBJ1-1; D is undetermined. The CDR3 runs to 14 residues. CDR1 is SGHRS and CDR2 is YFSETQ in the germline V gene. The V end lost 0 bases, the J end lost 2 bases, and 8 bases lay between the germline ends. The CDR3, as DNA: TGCGCCAGCAGCTTGGCCAACCAAAACACTGAAGCTTTCTTT. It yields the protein CASSLANQNTEAFF.

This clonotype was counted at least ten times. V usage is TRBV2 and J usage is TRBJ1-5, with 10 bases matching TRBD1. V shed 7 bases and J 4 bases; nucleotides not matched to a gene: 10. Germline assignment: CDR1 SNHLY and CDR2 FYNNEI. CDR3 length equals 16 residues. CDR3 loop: CASKPPGQGVNQPQHF. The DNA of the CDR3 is TGTGCCAGCAAGCCCCCAGGACAGGGGGTGAATCAGCCCCAGCATTTT.

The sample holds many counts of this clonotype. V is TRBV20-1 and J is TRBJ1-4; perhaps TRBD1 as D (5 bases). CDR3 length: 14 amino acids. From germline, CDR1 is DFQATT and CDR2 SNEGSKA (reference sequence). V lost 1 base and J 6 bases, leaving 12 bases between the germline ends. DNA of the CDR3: TGCAGTGCTAGAGTAGGATTGGGACATGAAAAACTGTTTTTT. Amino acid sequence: CSARVGLGHEKLFF.

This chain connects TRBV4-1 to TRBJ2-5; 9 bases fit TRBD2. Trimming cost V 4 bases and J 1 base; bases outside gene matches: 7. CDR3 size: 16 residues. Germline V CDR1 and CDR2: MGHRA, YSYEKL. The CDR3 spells CASSLGLADGQETQYF. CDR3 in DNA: TGCGCCAGCAGCCTGGGACTAGCAGACGGCCAAGAGACCCAGTACTTC.

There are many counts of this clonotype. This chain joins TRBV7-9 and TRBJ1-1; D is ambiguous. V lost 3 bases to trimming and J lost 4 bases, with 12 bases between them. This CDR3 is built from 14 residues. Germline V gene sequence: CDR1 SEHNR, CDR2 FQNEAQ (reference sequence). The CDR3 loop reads CASSFPALTTEAFF. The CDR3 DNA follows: TGTGCCAGCAGCTTCCCGGCCCTAACCACTGAAGCTTTCTTT. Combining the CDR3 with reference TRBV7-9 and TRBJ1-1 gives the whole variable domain DTGVSQNPRHKITKRGQNVTFRCDPISEHNRLYWYRQTLGQGPEFLTYFQNEAQLEKSRLLSDRFSAERPKGSFSTLEIQRTEQGDSAMYLCASSFPALTTEAFFGQGTRLTVV.

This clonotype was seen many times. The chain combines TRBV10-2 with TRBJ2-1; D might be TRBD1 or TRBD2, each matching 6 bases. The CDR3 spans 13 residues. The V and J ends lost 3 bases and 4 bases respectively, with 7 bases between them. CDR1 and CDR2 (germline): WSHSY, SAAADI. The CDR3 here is CASSEGGYNEQFF. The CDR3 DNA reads TGCGCCAGCAGTGAAGGGGGGTACAATGAGCAGTTCTTC.

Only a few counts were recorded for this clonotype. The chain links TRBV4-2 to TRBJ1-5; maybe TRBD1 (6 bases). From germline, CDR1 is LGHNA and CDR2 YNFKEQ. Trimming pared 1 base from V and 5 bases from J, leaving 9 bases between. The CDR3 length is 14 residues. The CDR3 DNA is TGTGCCAGCAGCCAAGTGGCAGGGGATCAGCCCCAGCATTTT. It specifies CASSQVAGDQPQHF.

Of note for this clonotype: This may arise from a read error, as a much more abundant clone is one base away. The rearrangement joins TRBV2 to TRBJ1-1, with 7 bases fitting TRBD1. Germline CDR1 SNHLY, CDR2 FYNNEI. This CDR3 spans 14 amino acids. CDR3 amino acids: CASMWDRPNPEAFF. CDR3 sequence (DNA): TGTGCCAGCATGTGGGACAGACCGAACCCTGAAGCTTTCTTT.

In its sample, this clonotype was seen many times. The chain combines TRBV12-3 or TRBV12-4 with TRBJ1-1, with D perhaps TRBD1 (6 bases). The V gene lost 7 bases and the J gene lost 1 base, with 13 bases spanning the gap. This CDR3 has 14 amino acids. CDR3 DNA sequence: TGTGCCAGCACGGAACAGGGATCGAACACTGAAGCTTTCTTT. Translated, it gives CASTEQGSNTEAFF.

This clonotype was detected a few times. CDR3 coding DNA: TGCAGTGCTAGAGATGTGGCAGGGGAGACGTATGGCTACACCTTC. Encoded protein: CSARDVAGETYGYTF. This chain joins TRBV20-1 and TRBJ1-2, with D maybe TRBD1 (6 bases). Germline V gene lookup returns CDR1 DFQATT and CDR2 SNEGSKA (reference sequence). The CDR3 extends over 15 amino acids. V lost 0 bases to trimming and J lost 5 bases, with 16 bases between them.